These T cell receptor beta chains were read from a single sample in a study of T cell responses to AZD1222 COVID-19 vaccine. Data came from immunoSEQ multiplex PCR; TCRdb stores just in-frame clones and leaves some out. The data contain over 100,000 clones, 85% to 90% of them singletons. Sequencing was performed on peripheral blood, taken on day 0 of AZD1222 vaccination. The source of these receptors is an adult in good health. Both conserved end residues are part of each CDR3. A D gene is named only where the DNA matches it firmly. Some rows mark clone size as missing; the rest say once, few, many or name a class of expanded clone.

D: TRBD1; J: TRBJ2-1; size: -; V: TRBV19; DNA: TGTGCCAGTAAGGACAGGGGGAATTACAATGAGCAGTTCTTC; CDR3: CASKDRGNYNEQFF
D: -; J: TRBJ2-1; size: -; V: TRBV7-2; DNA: TGTGCCAGCAGCTTAGGGGGGGCGGGTGAGCAGTTCTTC; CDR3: CASSLGGAGEQFF
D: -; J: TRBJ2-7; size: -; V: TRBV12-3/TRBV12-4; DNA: TGTGCCAGCAGTTTTCTCTACGAGCAGTACTTC; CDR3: CASSFLYEQYF
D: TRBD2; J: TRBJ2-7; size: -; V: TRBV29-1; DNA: TGCAGCGTTGAAGATCGGGGACTAGCGGACAGCTCCTACGAGCAGTACTTC; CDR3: CSVEDRGLADSSYEQYF
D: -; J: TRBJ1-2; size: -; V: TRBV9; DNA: TGTGCCAGCAGCGTAGGAGAGGGACATGAGAGGAGCTACACCTTC; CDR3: CASSVGEGHERSYTF
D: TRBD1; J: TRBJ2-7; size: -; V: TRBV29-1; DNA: TGCAGCGTTAACAGGGGTCGGGACGAGCAGTACTTC; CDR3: CSVNRGRDEQYF
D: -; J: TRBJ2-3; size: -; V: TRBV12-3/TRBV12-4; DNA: TGTGCCAGCAGTTTATCCACAGATACGCAGTATTTT; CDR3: CASSLSTDTQYF
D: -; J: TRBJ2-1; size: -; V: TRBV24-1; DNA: TGTGCCACCAGTGACCCCGGGGTAGCGGTTTCGAGTGAGCAGTTCTTC; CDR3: CATSDPGVAVSSEQFF
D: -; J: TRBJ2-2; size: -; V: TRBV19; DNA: TGTGCCAGTTCCCGGAGTAGGACCGGGGAGCTGTTTTTT; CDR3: CASSRSRTGELFF
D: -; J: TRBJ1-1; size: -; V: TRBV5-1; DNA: TGCGCCAGCAGCTTGGAATGGGGGAACACTGAAGCTTTCTTT; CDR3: CASSLEWGNTEAFF
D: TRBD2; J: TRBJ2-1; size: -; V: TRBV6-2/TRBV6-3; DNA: TGTGCCAGCAGCCCCGCGGGGGGACAATCCTACAATGAGCAGTTCTTC; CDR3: CASSPAGGQSYNEQFF
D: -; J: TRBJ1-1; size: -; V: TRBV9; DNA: TGTGCCAGCAGCGAGGGGGGGAACACTGAAGCTTTCTTT; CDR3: CASSEGGNTEAFF
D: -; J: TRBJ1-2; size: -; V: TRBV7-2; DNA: TGTGCCAGCAGCCCGAGAGGGGGGACCACCTTC; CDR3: CASSPRGGTTF
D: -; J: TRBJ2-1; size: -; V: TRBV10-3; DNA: TGTGCCATCACGGTAGGGCCTGGCGATGAGCAGTTCTTC; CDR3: CAITVGPGDEQFF
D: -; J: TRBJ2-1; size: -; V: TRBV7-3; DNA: TGTGCCAGCAGCCAACGTCCGCGGGATGAGCAGTTCTTC; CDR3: CASSQRPRDEQFF
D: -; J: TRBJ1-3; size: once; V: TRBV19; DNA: TGTGCCAGTTCTTCGTTCTCGGCAGGGGCTGGAAACACCATATATTTT; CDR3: CASSSFSAGAGNTIYF
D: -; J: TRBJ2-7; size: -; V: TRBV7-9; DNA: TGTGCCAGCAGCCAGCTATCGGGGGCCACCTACGAGCAGTACTTC; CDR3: CASSQLSGATYEQYF
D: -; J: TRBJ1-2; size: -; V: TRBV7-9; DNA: TGTGCCAGCAGCCCGGGACAAAACTATGGCTACACCTTC; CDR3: CASSPGQNYGYTF
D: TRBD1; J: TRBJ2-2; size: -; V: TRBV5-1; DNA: TGCGCCAGCAGCCCGGAAGGACAGGCTAACACCGGGGAGCTGTTTTTT; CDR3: CASSPEGQANTGELFF
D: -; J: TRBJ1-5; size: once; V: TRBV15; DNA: TGTGCCACCAGCAGGGATAAGGGGTTGAGTCAGCCCCAGCATTTT; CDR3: CATSRDKGLSQPQHF
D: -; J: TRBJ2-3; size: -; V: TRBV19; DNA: TGTGCCAGTAGTATAATCCAGGGTAGCACAGATACGCAGTATTTT; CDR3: CASSIIQGSTDTQYF
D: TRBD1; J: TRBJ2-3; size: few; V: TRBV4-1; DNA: TGCGCCAGCAGCCAAGATTACAGGGGGAGAGGTACGCAGTATTTT; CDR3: CASSQDYRGRGTQYF
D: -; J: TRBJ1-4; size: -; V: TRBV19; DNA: TGTGCCAGTTCCCCGTCAAGGGTTCCTAATGAAAAACTGTTTTTT; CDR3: CASSPSRVPNEKLFF
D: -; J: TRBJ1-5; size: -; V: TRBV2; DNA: TGTGCCAGCTGTTTAAGCAGTTACAATCAGCCCCAGCATTTT; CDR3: CASCLSSYNQPQHF
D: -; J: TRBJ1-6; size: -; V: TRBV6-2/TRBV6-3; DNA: -; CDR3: CASSSSEGSPLHF
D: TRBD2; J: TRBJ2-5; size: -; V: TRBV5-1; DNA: TGCGCCAGCAGCTTGTTTACGACTAGCGGGAGGGTTGGCCAAGAGACCCAGTACTTC; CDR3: CASSLFTTSGRVGQETQYF
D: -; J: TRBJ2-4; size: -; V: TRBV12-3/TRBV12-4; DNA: TGTGCCAGCAGTCTTCGACAGGGAGGCATTCAGTACTTC; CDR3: CASSLRQGGIQYF
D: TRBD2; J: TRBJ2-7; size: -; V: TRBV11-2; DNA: TGTGCCAGCAGAGCAATAGCGGGGGGGTCCTACGAGCAGTACTTC; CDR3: CASRAIAGGSYEQYF
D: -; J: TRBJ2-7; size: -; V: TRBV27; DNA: TGTGCCAGCAGTTCTTTGGCAGACGTTCCCTACGAGCAGTACTTC; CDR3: CASSSLADVPYEQYF
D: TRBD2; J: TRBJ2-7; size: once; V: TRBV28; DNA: TGTGCCAGCAGCCCCTGGCGGGAGGAATACTACGAGCAGTACTTC; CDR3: CASSPWREEYYEQYF
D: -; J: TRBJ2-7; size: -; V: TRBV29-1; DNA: TGCAGCGTTGAGCTAGGGACACCGCCCTACGAGCAGTACTTC; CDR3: CSVELGTPPYEQYF
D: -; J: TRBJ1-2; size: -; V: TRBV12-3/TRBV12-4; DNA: TGTGCCAGCAGTTCTAACCCGAACTATGGCTACACCTTC; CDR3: CASSSNPNYGYTF
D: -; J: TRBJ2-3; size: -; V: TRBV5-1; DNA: TGCGCCAGCAGCTTGGGAGGGGCGGGGGATACGCAGTATTTT; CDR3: CASSLGGAGDTQYF
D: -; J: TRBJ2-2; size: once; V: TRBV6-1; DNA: TGTGCCAGCAGTGAAGCTAGGACCGGGGAGCTGTTTTTT; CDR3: CASSEARTGELFF
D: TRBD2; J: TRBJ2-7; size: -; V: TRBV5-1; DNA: TGCGCCAGCAGCTTGGCAGCGGGAGTTCTCTACGAGCAGTACTTC; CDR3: CASSLAAGVLYEQYF
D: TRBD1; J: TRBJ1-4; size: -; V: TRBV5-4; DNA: TGTGCCAGCAGCTCCAAGGACAGGGAAAAACTGTTTTTT; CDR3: CASSSKDREKLFF
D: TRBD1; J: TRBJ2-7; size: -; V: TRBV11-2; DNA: TGTGCCAGCAGCTCCTTTAAGGGACAGCACCTCTACGAGCAGTACTTC; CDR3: CASSSFKGQHLYEQYF
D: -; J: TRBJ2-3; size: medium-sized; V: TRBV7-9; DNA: TGTGCCAGCAGCTTACCCCAGGGAGATACGCAGTATTTT; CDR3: CASSLPQGDTQYF
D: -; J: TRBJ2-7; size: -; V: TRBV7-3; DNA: TGTGCCAGCAGCTTAAAGGCAGATACCTACGAGCAGTACTTC; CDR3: CASSLKADTYEQYF
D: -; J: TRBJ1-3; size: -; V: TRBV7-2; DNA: TGTGCCAGCAGCTTAGAGAGGGGATACGGAAACACCATATATTTT; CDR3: CASSLERGYGNTIYF
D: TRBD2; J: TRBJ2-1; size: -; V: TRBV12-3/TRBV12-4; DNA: TGTGCCAGCAGTTATTTGCGGGAGTATGAGCAGTTCTTC; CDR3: CASSYLREYEQFF
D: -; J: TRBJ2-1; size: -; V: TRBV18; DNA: TGTGCCAGCTCACCACCGAACTCCCTGAGGACAAAAGAGCAGTTCTTC; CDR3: CASSPPNSLRTKEQFF
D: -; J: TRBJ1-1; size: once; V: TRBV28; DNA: TGTGCCAGCAGTCGACTAGGTACGGACACTGAAGCTTTCTTT; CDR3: CASSRLGTDTEAFF
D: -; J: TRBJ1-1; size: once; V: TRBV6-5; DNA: TGTGCCAGCACCCTAAGAGGCAGCGACACTGAAGCTTTCTTT; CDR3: CASTLRGSDTEAFF
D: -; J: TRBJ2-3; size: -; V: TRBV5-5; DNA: TGTGCCAGCAGCTTGGATTCGGCAGGGTGGACAGATACGCAGTATTTT; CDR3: CASSLDSAGWTDTQYF
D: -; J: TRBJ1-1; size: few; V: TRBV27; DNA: TGTGCCAGCAGTGATGGACAGAGGGACACTGAAGCTTTCTTT; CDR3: CASSDGQRDTEAFF
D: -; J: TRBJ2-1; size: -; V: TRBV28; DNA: TGTGCCAGCAGTTCGCGAGGACCAAGAACATTCTCCTACAATGAGCAGTTCTTC; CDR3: CASSSRGPRTFSYNEQFF
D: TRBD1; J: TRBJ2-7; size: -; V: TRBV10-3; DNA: TGTGCCATCAGACAATCGGGACAGGGGTCCGAGCAGTACTTC; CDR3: CAIRQSGQGSEQYF
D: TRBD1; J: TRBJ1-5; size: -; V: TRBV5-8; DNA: TGTGCCAGCAGCCCCGGACAGGGGGTTCAGCCCCAGCATTTT; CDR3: CASSPGQGVQPQHF
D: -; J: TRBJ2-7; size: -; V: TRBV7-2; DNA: TGTGCCAGCAGCTTAGCTGCGGGCCCCTCCTACGAGCAGTACTTC; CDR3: CASSLAAGPSYEQYF
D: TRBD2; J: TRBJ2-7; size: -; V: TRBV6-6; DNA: TGTGCCAGCAGTAAGGGCGGGGGGGAGCAGTACTTC; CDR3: CASSKGGGEQYF
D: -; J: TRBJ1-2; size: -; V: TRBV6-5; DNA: TGTGCCAGCAGTCCCCTACGGGGCTATGGCTACACCTTC; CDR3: CASSPLRGYGYTF
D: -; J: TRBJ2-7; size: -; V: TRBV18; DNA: TGTGCCAGCTCACATATCCGGGACTCCATTGTATACGAGCAGTACTTC; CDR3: CASSHIRDSIVYEQYF
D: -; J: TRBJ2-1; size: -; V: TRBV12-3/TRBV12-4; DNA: TGTGCCAGCAGCCCGGGGGAAGGCGGTGAGCAGTTCTTC; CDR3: CASSPGEGGEQFF
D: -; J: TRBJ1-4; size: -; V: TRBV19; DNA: TGTGCCAGTAGGATGCCGACGGGGACTAATGAAAAACTGTTTTTT; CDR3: CASRMPTGTNEKLFF
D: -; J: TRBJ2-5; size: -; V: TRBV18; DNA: TGTGCCAGCTCACCTCAGGAGAGGGAGACCCAGTACTTC; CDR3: CASSPQERETQYF
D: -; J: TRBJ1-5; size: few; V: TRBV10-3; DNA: TGTGCCATCAGTGAGGGAGGACCCGGCAAGGGCAATCAGCCCCAGCATTTT; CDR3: CAISEGGPGKGNQPQHF